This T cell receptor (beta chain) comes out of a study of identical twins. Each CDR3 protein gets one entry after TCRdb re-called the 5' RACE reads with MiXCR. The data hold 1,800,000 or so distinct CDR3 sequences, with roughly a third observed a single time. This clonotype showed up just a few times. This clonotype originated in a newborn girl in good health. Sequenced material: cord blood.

In DNA form, the CDR3 reads TGTGCCAGCAGCCTGACTACAGGGGGATACATTCAGTACTTC. Its translation: CASSLTTGGYIQYF. V usage is TRBV28 and J usage is TRBJ2-4; 8 bases are shared with TRBD1. Germline V gene lookup returns CDR1 MDHEN and CDR2 SYDVKM. This CDR3 is built from 14 residues. V lost 6 bases and J lost 8; bases outside the gene matches: 9.